The 15 T cell receptor beta chains below come from one sample, sequenced in a study of T cell clusters in autoimmune cytopenias. Each sample's input was about 270 ng genomic DNA, 38,000 or so genome equivalents. Multiplex touch-down PCR amplified TRB using TRB-A and TRB-B pools in one tube. TCRdb reworked the multiplex PCR reads into one entry per CDR3 protein, no DNA. The table counts more than 6,000 distinct CDR3 sequences; 7.6% lies in the top ten. The same data also contributed to another study, on T cell repertoires in aging, cancer and after chemotherapy.

Source material: peripheral blood. These receptors were obtained from a human donor in good health.

The CDR3 loop reads CASSVGQGREKLFF. The chain has TRBV9 and TRBJ1-4; with no DNA, the TCRdb D assignment of TRBD1 cannot be verified. CDR1 is SGDLS and CDR2 is YYNGEE in the germline V gene. The CDR3 has 14 residues.

The chain links TRBV9 to TRBJ2-3; with no DNA, the TCRdb D assignment of TRBD2 cannot be verified. Germline CDR1 reads SGDLS; CDR2 reads YYNGEE. This CDR3 is 16 amino acids long. The CDR3 region is CASSVDVAGGQDTQYF.

The chain has TRBV5-5 and TRBJ2-7; as DNA is missing, the TRBD2 call by TCRdb cannot be tested. The CDR3 totals 15 residues. Germline V CDR1 and CDR2: SGHKS, YYEKEE (reference sequence). The CDR3 loop is CASSRSGSSSYEQYF.

This sequence joins TRBV7-2 and TRBJ2-1; TCRdb names TRBD1, which stays unverified in the absence of DNA. The CDR3 runs 12 residues. The germline V gene has CDR1 SGHTA and CDR2 FQGNSA. CDR3 region: CASSQGTNEQFF.

The chain has TRBV18 and TRBJ2-7. CDR1 KGHSH and CDR2 LQKENI come from the germline V gene. The CDR3 sequence is 13 residues long. The CDR3 region is CASSPLGGGEQYF.

V gene TRBV14 combines with J gene TRBJ1-2; there is no DNA to check the TCRdb D call of TRBD1. Looked up from germline, CDR1 is SGHDN and CDR2 is FVKESK. The CDR3 sequence is 14 residues long. CDR3 in amino acids: CASSQEGRVVGYTF.

This clonotype is labeled medium-sized (0.01 to 0.1%) based on frequency. The rearrangement links TRBV24-1 to TRBJ2-2; TCRdb gives TRBD2 as the D gene, but with no DNA this cannot be confirmed. The CDR3 spans 17 residues. CDR1 is KGHDR and CDR2 is SFDVKD in the germline V gene. CDR3 region: CATSDAELAGPTGELFF.

This rearrangement joins TRBV7-2 to TRBJ2-7; the TRBD2 assignment by TCRdb is unverifiable without DNA. The CDR3 is 15 residues long. Germline CDR1 is SGHTA and CDR2 is FQGNSA. Here the CDR3 reads CASSARLAVRYEQYF. Drawing the rest from reference TRBV7-2 and TRBJ2-7, the complete variable domain is GAGVSQSPSNKVTEKGKDVELRCDPISGHTALYWYRQSLGQGLEFLIYFQGNSAPDKSGLPSDRFSAERTGGSVSTLTIQRTQQEDSAVYLCASSARLAVRYEQYFGPGTRLTVT.

The chain couples TRBV12-3 or TRBV12-4 to TRBJ2-1; there is no DNA to check the TCRdb D call of TRBD2. The CDR3 consists of 14 residues. This chain's CDR3 is CASAVAGTAREQFF.

The V gene is TRBV5-1, the J gene TRBJ2-2; TCRdb's D call, TRBD2, is unchecked because there is no DNA. Germline CDR1 is SGHRS and CDR2 is YFSETQ. There are 14 residues in the CDR3. CDR3 protein: CASSAWTTTGELFF.

This sequence joins TRBV5-4 and TRBJ1-2; TCRdb selects TRBD1, and the lack of DNA leaves this call unchecked. Germline CDR1 and CDR2: SGHNT and YYREEE (reference sequence). The CDR3 extends over 16 amino acids. The CDR3 loop reads CASSSGGDRGGYGYTF.

V is TRBV5-1 and J is TRBJ1-5. This CDR3 region has 15 residues. Germline CDR1 is SGHRS and CDR2 is YFSETQ. The chain's CDR3 is CASSPGPEDNQPQHF.

The rearrangement joins TRBV6-2 or TRBV6-3 to TRBJ2-7. The CDR3 contains 12 residues. Germline values: CDR1 MNHEY, CDR2 SVGEGT. The CDR3 loop is CASSRQSYEQYF.

CDR3 amino acids: CASSQSRGGTGVYNEKLFF. V usage is TRBV23-1 and J usage is TRBJ1-4. TRBV23-1 is an open reading frame whose function is uncertain. This CDR3 spans 19 amino acids.

V usage is TRBV7-9 and J usage is TRBJ1-2; the TRBD1 assignment by TCRdb is unverifiable without DNA. This CDR3 is 13 amino acids long. Germline loops: CDR1 SEHNR, CDR2 FQNEAQ (reference sequence). The CDR3 protein is CASSLDRVDGYTF.